Listed below are T cell receptor beta chains from one sample, sequenced in a study of blood T cell repertoires in COVID-19. The table came from immunoSEQ multiplex PCR; TCRdb's copy has only in-frame clones and leaves some out. Of around 230,000 clones listed, around 85% were seen once; the top ten hold 5% to 6.5%. Sequences were obtained from peripheral blood. The receptors originated from a man aged 50 or older with COVID-19, enrolled during active disease. Each CDR3 is given with its conserved first and last residue. The D gene is left open where the match is weak. Some rows mark clone size as missing; the rest say once, few, many or name a class of expanded clone.

>NA|TRBV5-4|TRBJ2-1|TRBD2
TGTGCCAGCAGCTTGCTGGGACTAGGCTACAATGAGCAGTTCTTC
CASSLLGLGYNEQFF
>NA|TRBV29-1|TRBJ2-7|TRBD1
TGCAGCGTTGAGTGGCAGGGGGCGGGAGAGCAGTACTTC
CSVEWQGAGEQYF
>NA|TRBV5-1|TRBJ2-3|NA
TGCGCCACCAAACCCAGGGGCCAGAGCACAGATACGCAGTATTTT
CATKPRGQSTDTQYF
>once|TRBV5-1|TRBJ1-6|TRBD1
TGCGCCAGCAGCGCGGGACAGGGGAATAATTCACCCCTCCACTTT
CASSAGQGNNSPLHF
>once|TRBV18|TRBJ1-2|NA
TGTGCCAGCTCACCAAAGACGGGGGGCTATGGCTACACCTTC
CASSPKTGGYGYTF
>few|TRBV5-4|TRBJ1-2|TRBD1
TGTGCCAGCAGCAACTGGGACAGGGGGCAGGATGGCTACACCTTC
CASSNWDRGQDGYTF
>few|TRBV30|TRBJ1-2|NA
TGTGCCTGGAGTGTAAGTCATGAGGGTGGCTACACCTTC
CAWSVSHEGGYTF
>NA|TRBV24-1|TRBJ2-1|TRBD2
TGTGCCACCAGTGACCGAGGGCTAGCGGGGGGCTACAATGAGCAGTTCTTC
CATSDRGLAGGYNEQFF
>NA|TRBV28|TRBJ2-7|NA
TGTGCCAGCAGTCCACCCAGAGCGATCAGCTCCTACGAGCAGTACTTC
CASSPPRAISSYEQYF
>NA|TRBV7-3|TRBJ1-6|NA
TGTGCCAGCAGCTCAACCCGGGGATCGCCCCTCCACTTT
CASSSTRGSPLHF
>NA|TRBV7-2|TRBJ1-1|NA
TGTGCCAGCAGCTCCCAGGGTGGGTGGACTGAAGCTTTCTTT
CASSSQGGWTEAFF
>NA|TRBV27|TRBJ1-2|NA
TGTGCCAGCAGCGGACAGTTTAACTATGGCTACACCTTC
CASSGQFNYGYTF
>NA|TRBV2|TRBJ1-1|TRBD1
TGTGCCAGCAGTGTTGACAGGGAATTAAACACTGAAGCTTTCTTT
CASSVDRELNTEAFF
>NA|TRBV29-1|TRBJ2-7|TRBD1
TGCAGCGTCCGGACAGGGAAAGGCCCCTACGAGCAGTACTTC
CSVRTGKGPYEQYF
>NA|TRBV7-2|TRBJ2-3|TRBD2
TGTGCCAGCAGCTTTAGCGGGGGGCCCACAGATACGCAGTATTTT
CASSFSGGPTDTQYF
>few|TRBV28|TRBJ2-7|TRBD2
TGTGCCAGCAGTTTAAGTAGCGGGGGGGCGCCGCTCGAGCAGTACTTC
CASSLSSGGAPLEQYF
>NA|TRBV28|TRBJ1-3|NA
TGTGCCAGCAGACCAGGACAGTCCCCTGGAAACACCATATATTTT
CASRPGQSPGNTIYF